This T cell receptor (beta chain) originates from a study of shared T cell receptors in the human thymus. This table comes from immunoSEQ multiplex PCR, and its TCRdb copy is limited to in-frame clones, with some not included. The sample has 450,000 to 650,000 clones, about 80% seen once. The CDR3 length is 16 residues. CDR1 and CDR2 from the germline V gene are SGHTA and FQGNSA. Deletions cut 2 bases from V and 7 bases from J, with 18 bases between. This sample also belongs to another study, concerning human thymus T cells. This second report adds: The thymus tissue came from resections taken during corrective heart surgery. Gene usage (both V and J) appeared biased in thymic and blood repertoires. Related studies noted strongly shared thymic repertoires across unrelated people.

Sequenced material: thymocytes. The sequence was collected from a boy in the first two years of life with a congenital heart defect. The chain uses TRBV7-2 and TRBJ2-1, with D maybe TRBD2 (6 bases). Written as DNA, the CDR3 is TGTGCCAGCAGCTTATCGGGCCTAGCGACTATTAATGAGCAGTTCTTC. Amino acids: CASSLSGLATINEQFF. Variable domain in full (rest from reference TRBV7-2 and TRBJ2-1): GAGVSQSPSNKVTEKGKDVELRCDPISGHTALYWYRQSLGQGLEFLIYFQGNSAPDKSGLPSDRFSAERTGGSVSTLTIQRTQQEDSAVYLCASSLSGLATINEQFFGPGTRLTVL.